Following are 26 T cell receptor beta chains from one sample sequenced in a study of T cells in women clearing cervical HPV infection. Generated by immunoSEQ multiplex PCR, the TCRdb table keeps only in-frame clones and is missing some. This listing includes tens of thousands of clones. Specimen: blood buffy coat. All receptors derive from a woman aged 18 to 75 with a cervical HPV16 infection that either progressed to CIN3+ or cleared (not recorded which).

With respect to this clone: The sequenced fragment ends 3 residues before the CDR3 boundary, so the rest is inferred from the germline J gene. The genes are TRBV20-1 and TRBJ2-2, with unresolved D. Germline lookup yields CDR1 DFQATT and CDR2 SNEGSKA (reference sequence). This CDR3 comprises 13 residues. V was trimmed by 5 bases and J by 3 bases, leaving 10 bases between them. The sequenced CDR3 bases are TGCAGTGCTTCTAGACGGGACACCGGGGAG. Translation gives CSASRRDTGE. The entire CDR3 protein is CSASRRDTGELFF.

A word on this clone: The CDR3 extends 3 residues past the end of the read, so its final part is completed from the germline J gene. The V gene is TRBV12-3 or TRBV12-4, the J gene TRBJ2-4; D possibly corresponds to TRBD1 (6 bases). The CDR3 has 13 amino acids. The DNA read from the CDR3 is TGTGCCAGCAGTTTCCAGGGGCAAGAGACT. Residues: CASSFQGQET. Given in full, the CDR3 is CASSFQGQETQYF.

Points on this clone: The sequenced fragment ends 3 residues before the CDR3 boundary, so the rest is inferred from the germline J gene. The chain recombines TRBV19 with TRBJ2-4, with D perhaps TRBD1 (6 bases). The CDR3 is 14 residues long. In germline, CDR1 is LNHDA, CDR2 SQIVND (reference sequence). CDR3 in amino acids: CASSHSDRNYGQYF. Partial CDR3 DNA: TGTGCCAGTTCTCACTCGGACAGAAACTATGGT.

As concerns this clone: The read ends 3 residues shy of where the CDR3 ends; the end is completed using the germline J gene. The V gene is TRBV30, the J gene TRBJ1-4, with 7 bases identical to TRBD1. Germline V lookup: CDR1 GTSNPN, CDR2 SVGIG (reference sequence). This CDR3 is 14 amino acids long. V shed 8 bases and J 3 bases; nucleotides not matched to a gene: 9. Incomplete CDR3 DNA: TGTGCCCATACCGCCGGGACAGCTAATGAAAAA. Its translation is CAHTAGTANEK. The full CDR3 sequence reads CAHTAGTANEKLFF. The variable domain in full, with the rest retrieved from reference TRBV30 and TRBJ1-4, is SQTIHQWPATLVQPVGSPLSLECTVEGTSNPNLYWYRQAAGRGLQLLFYSVGIGQISSEVPQNLSASRPQDRQFILSSKKLLLSDSGFYLCAHTAGTANEKLFFGSGTQLSVL.

By frequency, this clone registers medium-sized. The CDR3 bases that were read are TGCAGCGTAAACAGGGGAGGCAACACTGAA. This gives the protein CSVNRGGNTE. In full, the CDR3 is CSVNRGGNTEAFF. The V call is TRBV29-1, the J call TRBJ1-1, with TRBD1 identical over 7 bases. The read finishes 3 residues shy of the CDR3 end, and the germline J gene is used to complete it. The CDR3 consists of 13 residues. CDR1 is SQVTM and CDR2 is ANQGSEA in the germline V gene. Unmatched junction bases numbered 6, after V lost 6 bases and J lost 2 bases.

Remarks on this clone: Read sequence stops 3 residues before the CDR3 end, and the germline J gene provides the missing end. The V call is TRBV2, the J call TRBJ1-2; tentative D call: TRBD1 (6 bases). From germline, CDR1 is SNHLY and CDR2 FYNNEI. V was cut by 6 bases and J by 0 bases, with 17 bases left in between. The length of the CDR3 is 16 residues. Partial CDR3 DNA: TGTGCCAGCAGCAAGGGGGGGGTCGAAGCTAACTATGGC. It codes for CASSKGGVEANYG. The entire CDR3 protein reads CASSKGGVEANYGYTF.

Regarding this clone: The missing CDR3 end, 3 residues past where the read stops, is filled in from the germline J gene. The genes are TRBV20-1 and TRBJ2-3; TRBD1 might be the D (6 bases). Germline CDR1 and CDR2: DFQATT and SNEGSKA (reference sequence). The CDR3 spans 15 residues. The covered CDR3 bases are TGCAGTGCTAGAGAACCAGGGGTTGGAAAAGAGACG. This encodes CSAREPGVGKET. The complete CDR3 sequence is CSAREPGVGKETQYF.

The DNA read from the CDR3 is TGTGCCTGGAGTCCAGGGGGGAGGGAGACG. The encoded protein is CAWSPGGRET. In full, the CDR3 reads CAWSPGGRETQYF. This chain joins TRBV30 and TRBJ2-3, with D perhaps TRBD1 or TRBD2 (7 bases each). The read gets to within 3 residues of the CDR3 end, and the germline J gene fills in the rest. Germline CDR1 GTSNPN, CDR2 SVGIG (reference sequence). The CDR3 has 13 amino acids.

As to this clone: The read ends 3 residues early relative to the CDR3; the germline J gene fills the gap. The chain couples TRBV20-1 to TRBJ2-4; TRBD2 matches at 8 bases. The CDR3 covers 15 residues. Germline CDR1 and CDR2: DFQATT and SNEGSKA (reference sequence). V was clipped by 7 bases and J by 6 bases; unmatched bases: 14. The CDR3 here is CSGTLESGRRNIQYF. The covered CDR3 bases are TGCAGTGGTACCCTAGAGAGCGGGAGAAGAAACATT.

As regards this clone: The CDR3 end lies 3 residues beyond the end of the read and is filled in from the germline J gene. The chain has TRBV10-3 and TRBJ1-1; D uncertain. Trimming cost V 5 bases and J 1 base, with 5 bases left between them. This CDR3 has 12 residues. In germline, CDR1 is ENHRY, CDR2 SYGVKD. This chain's CDR3 is CAISRQNTEAFF. CDR3 bases read: TGTGCCATCAGTCGACAGAACACTGAA.

To note about this clone: The read halts 3 residues ahead of the CDR3 end, with the missing end drawn from the germline J gene. This chain links TRBV7-9 with TRBJ2-2; the D gene is possibly TRBD1 (6 bases). The CDR3 totals 15 residues. The germline CDR1 and CDR2 sequences are SEHNR and FQNEAQ (reference sequence). The covered CDR3 bases are TGTGCCAGCAGCGGACCGGGACATGGCTATGAAAAG. Translated: CASSGPGHGYEK. The full-length CDR3 reads as CASSGPGHGYEKLFF.

On this clone itself: The CDR3 is cut off 3 residues early in the read; its end comes from the germline J gene. The chain employs TRBV5-4 and TRBJ1-1, with D possibly being TRBD1 (6 bases). Per the germline V gene, CDR1 is SGHNT and CDR2 is YYREEE (reference sequence). CDR3 length: 14 residues. CDR3 protein: CASSPPRGQTEAFF. The CDR3 DNA, read in part, is TGTGCCAGCAGCCCACCCCGCGGACAGACAGAA.

The DNA read from the CDR3 is TGTGCCAGCAGTTCCCCCCCAGGGAGCTATGGC. Its protein is CASSSPPGSYG. The complete CDR3 reads CASSSPPGSYGYTF. The chain carries TRBV5-6 and TRBJ1-2, with D possibly being TRBD1 (5 bases). The read halts 3 residues ahead of the CDR3 end, with the missing end drawn from the germline J gene. Germline-derived CDR1 and CDR2 are SGHDT and YYEEEE. V lost 5 bases to trimming and J lost 4 bases, with 15 bases between them. The CDR3 runs to 14 residues.

Of note for this clone: The CDR3 is cut off 3 residues early in the read; its end comes from the germline J gene. The chain links TRBV30 to TRBJ2-5; possibly TRBD2 for D (6 bases). The CDR3 is made up of 12 amino acids. V lost 6 bases to trimming and J lost 0 bases, with 8 bases between them. CDR1 and CDR2 from the germline V gene are GTSNPN and SVGIG (reference sequence). The CDR3 sequence is CACGGDQETQYF. The part of the CDR3 DNA that was read is TGTGCCTGTGGAGGGGACCAAGAGACC.

Concerning this clone: The read ends 3 residues before the CDR3 terminus; that terminus is restored from the germline J gene. J is TRBJ2-6 and V is TRBV7-9, with a weak D call TRBD2 (6 bases). The germline gives CDR1 SEHNR, CDR2 FQNEAQ (reference sequence). This CDR3 spans 14 amino acids. V was trimmed by 5 bases and J by 10 bases, leaving 15 bases between them. This CDR3 reads CASSTGGWVNVLTF. CDR3 DNA (partial): TGTGCCAGCAGCACCGGAGGGTGGGTTAACGTC. Together with reference TRBV7-9 and TRBJ2-6, the CDR3 gives the full variable domain: DTGVSQNPRHKITKRGQNVTFRCDPISEHNRLYWYRQTLGQGPEFLTYFQNEAQLEKSRLLSDRFSAERPKGSFSTLEIQRTEQGDSAMYLCASSTGGWVNVLTFGAGSRLTVL.

A note on this clone: The sequence runs out 3 residues before the end of the CDR3; the remainder is reconstructed from the germline J gene. The genes are TRBV20-1 and TRBJ2-7; possible D gene TRBD1, 5 bases. The V and J ends lost 5 bases and 1 base respectively, with 12 bases between them. CDR3 size: 13 residues. Germline V lookup: CDR1 DFQATT, CDR2 SNEGSKA (reference sequence). CDR3 in amino acids: CSADTGSSYEQYF. The DNA read from the CDR3 is TGCAGTGCTGACACAGGAAGTTCCTACGAG.

Concerning this clone: The CDR3 is cut off 3 residues early in the read; its end comes from the germline J gene. V gene TRBV7-6 combines with J gene TRBJ2-3; 12 nucleotides match TRBD2. In germline, CDR1 is SGHVS, CDR2 FNYEAQ. The CDR3 extends over 16 amino acids. V lost 4 bases and J lost 3; bases outside the gene matches: 5. CDR3 DNA (partial): TGTGCCAGCAGCTCCCCTAGCGGGGGGGCAACAGATACG. It translates to CASSSPSGGATDT. The whole CDR3 sequence reads CASSSPSGGATDTQYF.

With respect to this clone: The read terminates 3 residues before the CDR3 end, so the remaining end is supplied by the germline J gene. The V call is TRBV19, the J call TRBJ2-7; 8 bases match TRBD2. The CDR3 extends over 15 amino acids. J lost 4 bases, V lost 6 bases, and 11 bases had no gene match. CDR1 LNHDA and CDR2 SQIVND come from the germline V gene (reference sequence). CDR3 DNA (partial): TGTGCCAGTAGATCCGAAACTAGCGGAGAGTACGAG. Translating it yields CASRSETSGEYE. The whole CDR3 protein is CASRSETSGEYEQYF.

To note about this clone: Sequencing ends 3 residues short of the CDR3 end; the germline J gene provides the rest. The chain uses TRBV5-1 and TRBJ1-6, with TRBD1 matching over 9 bases. With 0 bases clipped from V and 11 bases from J, the junction kept 3 bases outside the gene matches. This CDR3 contains 14 residues. Germline assignment: CDR1 SGHRS and CDR2 YFSETQ. This chain's CDR3 is CASSLGQGETPLHF. The covered CDR3 bases are TGCGCCAGCAGCTTGGGACAGGGGGAGACACCC.

The CDR3 spells CASSPQRVGDTQYF. The CDR3 bases that were read are TGTGCCAGCAGCCCTCAAAGGGTAGGGGATACG. The V and J genes are TRBV6-2 or TRBV6-3 and TRBJ2-3; no clear D gene. Sequencing ends 3 residues short of the CDR3 end; the germline J gene provides the rest. This CDR3 comprises 14 residues. Trimming took 6 bases from V and 6 from J, leaving 16 bases between them. The V gene's germline CDR1 is MNHEY and CDR2 SVGEGT.

About this clone: Read sequence stops 3 residues before the CDR3 end, and the germline J gene provides the missing end. The chain combines TRBV13 with TRBJ2-2, with D perhaps TRBD2 (5 bases). The CDR3 contains 15 residues. V dropped 5 bases and J dropped 2 bases, with 12 bases sitting between them. Germline CDR1 is PRHDT and CDR2 is FYEKMQ (reference sequence). The part of the CDR3 DNA that was read is TGTGCCAGCAGCCCCCGGACTGGAAACACCGGGGAG. Its protein product is CASSPRTGNTGE. The CDR3 reads in full as CASSPRTGNTGELFF.

With respect to this clone: The sequence runs out 3 residues before the end of the CDR3; the remainder is reconstructed from the germline J gene. The chain uses TRBV11-2 and TRBJ1-2, with no clear D. The germline V gene has CDR1 SGHAT and CDR2 FQNNGV. There are 15 residues in the CDR3. The sequenced CDR3 bases are TGTGCCAGCAGCTTGGAGCACAGCTCCTACAATGAC. Translated, it gives CASSLEHSSYND. The complete CDR3 protein is CASSLEHSSYNDYTF.

Incomplete CDR3 DNA: TGCGCCAGCAGTTTCAGGGGTGGAGATACC. Translated: CASSFRGGDT. The full CDR3 sequence reads CASSFRGGDTQYF. This chain links TRBV5-1 with TRBJ2-5; TRBD1 might be the D (6 bases). The DNA ends 3 residues before the CDR3 does, and the rest of the CDR3 is filled in from the germline J gene. CDR3 size: 13 residues. Germline CDR1 SGHRS, CDR2 YFSETQ.

A remark on this clone: Read sequence stops 3 residues before the CDR3 end, and the germline J gene provides the missing end. This chain links TRBV7-6 with TRBJ1-4; TRBD1 might be the D (6 bases). CDR3 length equals 15 residues. V lost 1 base and J 6 bases, leaving 12 bases between the germline ends. Germline V lookup: CDR1 SGHVS, CDR2 FNYEAQ. This chain's CDR3 is CASSLEPGDDEKLFF. CDR3 DNA, as far as it was read: TGTGCCAGCAGCTTAGAACCAGGGGATGATGAAAAA.

Remarks on this clone: Sequencing ends 3 residues short of the CDR3 end; the germline J gene provides the rest. Other DNA sequences in the sample encode the same CDR3. The J gene is TRBJ1-5, the V gene TRBV30, with D perhaps matching TRBD1 (6 bases). The germline V gene has CDR1 GTSNPN and CDR2 SVGIG (reference sequence). This CDR3 contains 13 residues. Deletions cut 1 base from V and 2 bases from J, with 6 bases between. CDR3 DNA, as far as it was read: TGTGCCTGGAGTGGACAGGGCAATCAGCCC. It yields the protein CAWSGQGNQP. The CDR3 as a whole reads CAWSGQGNQPQHF.

On this clone: The missing CDR3 end, 3 residues past where the read stops, is filled in from the germline J gene. V gene TRBV2 combines with J gene TRBJ2-1; 9 nucleotides line up with TRBD1. This CDR3 has 13 amino acids. After removal of 10 bases from V and 4 bases from J, the junction contained 5 bases not matched to a gene. Germline V lookup: CDR1 SNHLY, CDR2 FYNNEI. The CDR3: CAIGTGPYNEQFF. The sequenced CDR3 bases are TGTGCCATCGGGACAGGGCCATACAATGAG.